This TCR beta chain originates from a study of blood T cell repertoires in COVID-19. As for the study in general: T cells, B-cell-depleted T cells, or PBMCs provided the cDNA or gDNA that served as material.

In germline, CDR1 is SQVTM, CDR2 ANQGSEA. This CDR3 comprises 13 residues. The ends lost 6 bases at V and 5 bases at J; junction bases unmatched: 6. Authors' methods: Estimated nucleated cell counts came from reference gene primer amplification. Using immunoSEQ multiplex PCR, the repertoire was profiled, and TCRdb retains in-frame clones only, with some absent. V, J and clone size reflect that table, while D and trimming were determined from the DNA. The data hold roughly 150,000 clones, with about 85% observed a single time. The chain has TRBV29-1 and TRBJ2-5; 10 bases match TRBD2. Sequenced: peripheral blood. This sequence originates from a woman aged 60-75 years with COVID-19, enrolled during active disease. Written as DNA, the CDR3 is TGCAGCGTAGGTAGCGGGGGGATCGAGACCCAGTACTTC. Translated, it gives CSVGSGGIETQYF.